This T cell receptor (beta chain) was recovered during a study of blood T cell repertoires in COVID-19. Study as a whole: Spain, Italy and the United States supplied samples that represented acute and convalescent COVID-19. T cells, B-cell-depleted T cells, or PBMCs supplied cDNA or gDNA.

This CDR3 region has 12 residues. The germline V and J ends were trimmed by 4 bases and 12 bases, with 15 bases remaining between them. Looked up from germline, CDR1 is SEHNR and CDR2 is FQNEAQ (reference sequence). The assay was immunoSEQ multiplex PCR, and TCRdb's table has in-frame clones only and misses some. The table records a few hundred thousand clones, approximately 90% of them present only once. A Seattle source enrolled patients during active infection and followed them longitudinally. The chain combines TRBV7-9 with TRBJ1-1; D remains ambiguous. Sequenced: peripheral blood. The receptor was isolated from a woman aged 30 to 39 with COVID-19, enrolled during active disease. The CDR3 loop reads CASSSREQVTFF. In DNA, the CDR3 is TGTGCCAGCAGCTCCCGCGAGCAGGTGACTTTCTTT.